This record covers a single TCR beta chain. The antigen is not known. Each donor was healthy, and each was a bone marrow donor. CDR3 length: 13 residues. Per germline, CDR1 MDHEN and CDR2 SYDVKM. Trimming shortened V by 1 base and J by 10 bases, and 13 bases separated the two germline ends. The data originate from a study of cytomegalovirus exposure and HLA in healthy donors. Turning to the study itself: Prior work identified 100 million to 130 million unique TCR beta sequences in approximately 200 million T cells. The study, taken as a whole, reports: Of the V segments, some could not be distinguished, including TRBV6-2 and TRBV6-3, and were excluded. Per a later analysis, roughly 17,000 TCR beta sequences showed association with HLA alleles at 0.05 false discovery rate.

PCR primers comprised 60 Vbeta and 13 Jbeta primers. Using immunoSEQ multiplex PCR, the repertoire was profiled, and TCRdb retains in-frame clones only, with some absent. This sample has 60,000 to 65,000 clones, with roughly 80% found just once. What was sequenced was PBMCs. This chain links TRBV28 with TRBJ1-1, with D possibly TRBD1 on 5 matching bases. This TCR came from a woman between 40 and 50 years old in good health and CMV-seropositive. CDR3 DNA sequence: TGTGCCAGCAGTTTATCCCCCCAGGGAGGAGCTTTCTTT. Encoded protein: CASSLSPQGGAFF.